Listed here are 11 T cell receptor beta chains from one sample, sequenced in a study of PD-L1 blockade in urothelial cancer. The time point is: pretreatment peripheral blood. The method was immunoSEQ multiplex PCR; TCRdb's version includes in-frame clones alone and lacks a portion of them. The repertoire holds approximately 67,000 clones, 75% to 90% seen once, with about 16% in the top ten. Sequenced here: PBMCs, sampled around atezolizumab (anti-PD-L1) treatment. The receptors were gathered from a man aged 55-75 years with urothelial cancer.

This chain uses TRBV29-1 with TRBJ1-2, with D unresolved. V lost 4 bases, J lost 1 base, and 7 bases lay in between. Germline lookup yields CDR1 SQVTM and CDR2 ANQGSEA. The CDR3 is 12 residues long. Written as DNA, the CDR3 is TGCAGCGTTGGGGAGTATAACTATGGCTACACCTTC. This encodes CSVGEYNYGYTF.

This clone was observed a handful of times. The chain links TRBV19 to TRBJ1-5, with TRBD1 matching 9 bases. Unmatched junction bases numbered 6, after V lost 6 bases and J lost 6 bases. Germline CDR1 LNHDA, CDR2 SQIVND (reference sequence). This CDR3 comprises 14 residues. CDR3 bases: TGTGCCAGTAGAAGGACAGGGGAGGGTCAGCCCCAGCATTTT. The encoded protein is CASRRTGEGQPQHF.

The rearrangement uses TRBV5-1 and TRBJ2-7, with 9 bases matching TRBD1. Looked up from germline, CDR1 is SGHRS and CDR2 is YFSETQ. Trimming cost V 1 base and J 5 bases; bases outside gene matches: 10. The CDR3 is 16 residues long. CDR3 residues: CASSLRAGQGVHEQYF. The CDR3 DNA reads TGCGCCAGCAGCTTGCGAGCGGGACAGGGTGTCCACGAGCAGTACTTC.

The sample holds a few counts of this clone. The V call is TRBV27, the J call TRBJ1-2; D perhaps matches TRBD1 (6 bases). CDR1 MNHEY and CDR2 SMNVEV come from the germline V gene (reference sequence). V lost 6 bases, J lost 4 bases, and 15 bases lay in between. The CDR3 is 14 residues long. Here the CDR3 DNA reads TGTGCCAGCAGCCGTCTGACAGGTGGCTATGGCTACACCTTC. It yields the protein CASSRLTGGYGYTF.

DNA for the CDR3: TGTGCCAGCAGTTTGGCGGGACAGGGTAATGGCTACACCTTC. It codes for CASSLAGQGNGYTF. This chain connects TRBV27 to TRBJ1-2; 9 bases are shared with TRBD1. The V and J ends lost 3 bases and 6 bases, in that order; junction bases with no gene match: 5. Germline CDR1 and CDR2: MNHEY and SMNVEV (reference sequence). This CDR3 region has 14 residues.

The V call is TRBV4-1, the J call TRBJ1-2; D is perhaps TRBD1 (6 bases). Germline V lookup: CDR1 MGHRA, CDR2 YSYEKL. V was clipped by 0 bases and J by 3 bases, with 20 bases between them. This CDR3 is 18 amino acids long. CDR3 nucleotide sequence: TGCGCCAGCAGCCAAGATGAGGTTAGAAGGGGGAACCACTATGGCTACACCTTC. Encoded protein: CASSQDEVRRGNHYGYTF.

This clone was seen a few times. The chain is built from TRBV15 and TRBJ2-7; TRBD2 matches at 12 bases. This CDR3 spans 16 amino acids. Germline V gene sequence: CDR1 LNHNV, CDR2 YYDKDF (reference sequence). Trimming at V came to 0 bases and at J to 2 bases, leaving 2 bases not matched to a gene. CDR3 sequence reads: CATSRDRLAGAYEQYF. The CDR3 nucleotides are TGTGCCACCAGCAGAGATAGACTAGCGGGGGCCTACGAGCAGTACTTC.

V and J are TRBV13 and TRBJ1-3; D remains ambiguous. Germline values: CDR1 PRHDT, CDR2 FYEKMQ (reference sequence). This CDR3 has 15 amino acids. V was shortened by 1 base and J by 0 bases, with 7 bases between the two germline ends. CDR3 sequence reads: CASSLDRSSGNTIYF. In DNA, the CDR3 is TGTGCCAGCAGCTTAGACAGAAGCTCTGGAAACACCATATATTTT.

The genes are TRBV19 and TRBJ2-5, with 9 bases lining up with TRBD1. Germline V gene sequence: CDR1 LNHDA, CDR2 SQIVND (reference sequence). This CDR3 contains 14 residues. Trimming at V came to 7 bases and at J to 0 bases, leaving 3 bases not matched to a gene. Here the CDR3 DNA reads TGTGCCAGTACCCGGGACAGGGACCAAGAGACCCAGTACTTC. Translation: CASTRDRDQETQYF.

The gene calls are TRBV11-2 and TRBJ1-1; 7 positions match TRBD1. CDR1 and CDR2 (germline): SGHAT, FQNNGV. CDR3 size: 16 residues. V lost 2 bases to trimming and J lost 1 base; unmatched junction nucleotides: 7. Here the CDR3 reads CASSLKGGGWNTEAFF. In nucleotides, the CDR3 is TGTGCCAGCAGCTTAAAAGGGGGCGGGTGGAACACTGAAGCTTTCTTT.

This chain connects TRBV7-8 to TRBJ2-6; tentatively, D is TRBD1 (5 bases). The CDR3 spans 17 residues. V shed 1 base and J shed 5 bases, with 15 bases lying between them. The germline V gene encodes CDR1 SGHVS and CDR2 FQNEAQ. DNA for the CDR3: TGTGCCAGCAGCTTAGGGGGCAGTTCGATCCGGGCCAACGTCCTGACTTTC. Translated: CASSLGGSSIRANVLTF.